Each of the 27 T cell receptor beta chains below was sequenced from the same sample in a study of blood T cells in healthy people across ages. Using a J-beta primer mix together with a sample-barcoded 5' primer, a second PCR was run for about 6 to 11 cycles. TCRdb re-called the 5' RACE reads with MiXCR, one entry per CDR3 protein. Of over a million distinct CDR3 sequences listed, 40% to 55% are singletons. Material for sequencing was blood. These receptors were taken from a woman aged 55 to 70 in good health.

This clonotype has just a few counts. This sequence joins TRBV6-5 and TRBJ1-2; D call uncertain. The CDR3 is 14 residues long. Germline V gene lookup returns CDR1 MNHEY and CDR2 SVGAGI. Between the trimmed V and J ends, which lost 0 bases and 5 bases, there was a span of 10 bases. The CDR3, as DNA: TGTGCCAGCAGTTACTCTACAGAGACATATGGCTACACCTTC. Translating it yields CASSYSTETYGYTF.

The chain employs TRBV21-1 and TRBJ2-3; TRBD1 was called by the table and not checked on the DNA. TRBV21-1 is labeled a pseudogene. This CDR3 is 14 amino acids long. The CDR3 coding sequence is TGTGCCAGAATGGAAGGGGGCGGAACAGATACGCAGTATTTT. Residues: CARMEGGGTDTQYF.

The chain recombines TRBV10-3 with TRBJ1-1; TRBD1 matches at 8 bases. The V gene's germline CDR1 is ENHRY and CDR2 SYGVKD. The length of the CDR3 is 15 residues. Losses at the gene ends were 7 bases for V and 0 bases for J; bases not matched to a gene: 7. CDR3 sequence (DNA): TGTGCCATCACCTGGGACAGGAACATGAACACTGAAGCTTTCTTT. Its protein is CAITWDRNMNTEAFF.

Here the CDR3 DNA reads TGCAGTGCTAGGACCCCCGGGGGGTTCTATGGCTACACCTTC. This gives the protein CSARTPGGFYGYTF. The genes are TRBV20-1 and TRBJ1-2, with a weak D call TRBD1 (5 bases). Trimming pared 3 bases from V and 4 bases from J, leaving 15 bases between. The CDR3 extends over 14 amino acids. CDR1 is DFQATT, CDR2 SNEGSKA, per germline (reference sequence).

The rearrangement joins TRBV2 to TRBJ2-1; 7 nucleotides line up with TRBD1. This CDR3 is 16 amino acids long. Germline trimming cut 6 bases from V and 3 bases from J; bases unmatched to any gene: 11. CDR1 is SNHLY and CDR2 is FYNNEI in the germline V gene. The CDR3 DNA is TGTGCCAGCAGATCCAGACAGGGTTACGGCTACAATGAGCAGTTCTTC. This gives the protein CASRSRQGYGYNEQFF.

This sequence joins TRBV29-1 and TRBJ2-2; 7 bases fit TRBD2. Trimming at V came to 4 bases and at J to 5 bases, leaving 7 bases not matched to a gene. The CDR3 covers 14 residues. CDR1 is SQVTM and CDR2 is ANQGSEA in the germline V gene. The CDR3 sequence: CSVGLGGGTGELFF. CDR3 nucleotides: TGCAGCGTTGGCTTGGGGGGGGGAACCGGGGAGCTGTTTTTT.

The rearrangement joins TRBV10-3 to TRBJ2-1, with TRBD2 matching 8 bases. CDR1 ENHRY and CDR2 SYGVKD come from the germline V gene. The CDR3 loop spans 16 amino acids. Losses at the gene ends were 4 bases for V and 6 bases for J; bases not matched to a gene: 11. In nucleotides, the CDR3 is TGTGCCATCAGTGCCCCGGGAGGGACTAGTCTCAATGAGCAGTTCTTC. It is translated as CAISAPGGTSLNEQFF.

J is TRBJ1-2 and V is TRBV20-1; 11 bases are a match to TRBD1. V lost 1 base, J lost 3 bases, and 10 bases stayed unmatched. Germline values: CDR1 DFQATT, CDR2 SNEGSKA (reference sequence). The CDR3 extends over 17 amino acids. The CDR3 DNA is TGCAGTGCTAGAGGGACCGGGGACAGGGGGTTTGACTATGGCTACACCTTC. Protein sequence: CSARGTGDRGFDYGYTF.

This clonotype was seen just once. The chain has TRBV7-9 and TRBJ2-4; 11 bases map to TRBD2. With the DNA end fitting TRBJ2-5 better, the J assignment may be wrong. Germline CDR1 reads SEHNR; CDR2 reads FQNEAQ (reference sequence). The CDR3 extends over 15 amino acids. Here the CDR3 DNA reads TGTGCCAGCAGCTCCCCGGTAGCGGGAGGGGAGACCCAGTACTTC. Its translation: CASSSPVAGGETQYF.

The V gene is TRBV4-1, the J gene TRBJ2-1; D might be TRBD1 (5 bases). Germline CDR1 reads MGHRA; CDR2 reads YSYEKL. V lost 1 base to trimming and J lost 0 bases, with 10 bases between them. The length of the CDR3 is 16 residues. CDR3 in DNA: TGCGCCAGCAGCCAAGTGGACATTATCTCCTACAATGAGCAGTTCTTC. Its protein is CASSQVDIISYNEQFF.

The chain uses TRBV27 and TRBJ1-6; tentatively, D is TRBD1 (5 bases). This CDR3 comprises 12 residues. CDR1 is MNHEY and CDR2 is SMNVEV in the germline V gene (reference sequence). V was cut by 6 bases and J by 8 bases, with 8 bases left in between. CDR3 amino acids: CASRRGDSPLHF. The CDR3, as DNA: TGTGCCAGCAGGAGGGGCGATTCACCCCTCCACTTT.

The chain links TRBV12-3 or TRBV12-4 to TRBJ2-2; 7 bases map to TRBD2. J gave up 5 bases and V 4 bases, and 7 bases lay outside the gene matches. There are 15 residues in the CDR3. Here the CDR3 reads CASSSRTSNTGELFF. Written as DNA, the CDR3 is TGTGCCAGCAGTTCCAGGACTAGTAATACCGGGGAGCTGTTTTTT.

The sample holds a few counts of this clonotype. This chain connects TRBV12-3 or TRBV12-4 to TRBJ2-6; tentative D call: TRBD2 (7 bases). Deletions cut 3 bases from V and 3 bases from J, with 12 bases between. The CDR3 extends over 16 amino acids. The CDR3 DNA reads TGTGCCAGCAGTTTTCACGGGGGGCGTGGGGCCAACGTCCTGACTTTC. It translates to CASSFHGGRGANVLTF.

This chain connects TRBV24-1 to TRBJ1-2, with no clear D. The CDR3 has 13 residues. The germline V gene has CDR1 KGHDR and CDR2 SFDVKD. The ends were cut back, 5 bases at V and 3 bases at J, with 9 bases in the middle. This chain's CDR3 is CATSATSYYGYTF. The CDR3 DNA reads TGTGCCACCAGTGCCACAAGTTACTATGGCTACACCTTC.

This sequence joins TRBV28 and TRBJ2-1; TRBD2 matches at 8 bases. Germline values: CDR1 MDHEN, CDR2 SYDVKM. The CDR3 covers 16 residues. Trimming cost V 5 bases and J 3 bases; bases outside gene matches: 9. The CDR3 region has the DNA TGTGCCAGCAGTCCCCGGGGGGGAACCAACTACAATGAGCAGTTCTTC. This gives the protein CASSPRGGTNYNEQFF.

This chain links TRBV9 with TRBJ2-4; D could derive from TRBD1 or TRBD2 (5 bases each). With the DNA end fitting TRBJ2-7 better, the J assignment may be wrong. Germline CDR1 reads SGDLS; CDR2 reads YYNGEE. The CDR3 is made up of 14 amino acids. The CDR3 loop reads CASSARDGSYEQYF. DNA of the CDR3: TGTGCCAGCAGCGCCCGGGACGGGTCCTACGAGCAGTACTTC.

This rearrangement joins TRBV4-1 to TRBJ2-7; TRBD2 agrees at 11 bases. Germline lookup yields CDR1 MGHRA and CDR2 YSYEKL. This CDR3 is 17 amino acids long. The V gene end was trimmed by 2 bases and the J gene end by 2 bases; junction bases not matched to a gene: 8. CDR3 loop: CASSQLGSGRATYEQYF. CDR3 sequence (DNA): TGCGCCAGCAGCCAATTGGGTAGCGGGAGGGCTACCTACGAGCAGTACTTC.

This chain uses TRBV10-2 with TRBJ2-1; TRBD2 agrees at 7 bases. V gave up 4 bases and J gave up 4 bases; unmatched junction bases: 4. CDR3 length: 14 amino acids. The germline V gene encodes CDR1 WSHSY and CDR2 SAAADI. The CDR3 region is CASSGLAVYNEQFF. CDR3 nucleotide sequence: TGCGCCAGCAGTGGGCTAGCGGTGTACAATGAGCAGTTCTTC.

This sequence joins TRBV20-1 and TRBJ2-7; D might be TRBD1 or TRBD2, each matching 7 bases. This CDR3 has 15 amino acids. Germline V gene data show CDR1 as DFQATT and CDR2 as SNEGSKA (reference sequence). Trimming cost V 5 bases and J 2 bases, with 19 bases left between them. The CDR3 DNA reads as TGCAGTGCTGGGGGGGAACAGGGGACGGCCTACGAGCAGTACTTC. Translated, it gives CSAGGEQGTAYEQYF.

The rearrangement joins TRBV24-1 to TRBJ2-4, with 8 bases lining up with TRBD1. Germline lookup yields CDR1 KGHDR and CDR2 SFDVKD. This CDR3 is 13 amino acids long. Trimming at V came to 4 bases and at J to 13 bases, leaving 8 bases not matched to a gene. The DNA of the CDR3 is TGTGCCACCAGTGACCTTGACAGGGGAGCGCAGTACTTC. This gives the protein CATSDLDRGAQYF.

This chain joins TRBV5-1 and TRBJ2-5, with D perhaps being TRBD1 or TRBD2 (6 bases each). V was clipped by 5 bases and J by 2 bases, with 13 bases between them. CDR1 and CDR2 (germline): SGHRS, YFSETQ. This CDR3 contains 14 residues. The CDR3, as DNA: TGCGCCAGCAGGGCGGGACACCCGCAAGAGACCCAGTACTTC. This sequence encodes CASRAGHPQETQYF.

The V call is TRBV4-1, the J call TRBJ2-7; TRBD2 matches 10 bases. V was pared by 3 bases and J by 2 bases, with 4 bases of the junction left unmatched. CDR1 and CDR2 (germline): MGHRA, YSYEKL. The CDR3 consists of 15 residues. CDR3 nucleotides: TGCGCCAGCAGCCACTTAGCGGGAGGACCCTACGAGCAGTACTTC. It specifies CASSHLAGGPYEQYF.

CDR3 DNA: TGTGCCAGCAGTTTATCGACCGGACAGGGTTATGGCTACACCTTC. The encoded protein is CASSLSTGQGYGYTF. The chain uses TRBV27 and TRBJ1-2, with 8 bases matching TRBD1. From germline, CDR1 is MNHEY and CDR2 SMNVEV (reference sequence). Trimming took 0 bases from V and 5 from J; bases not matched to a gene: 5. This CDR3 region has 15 residues.

The chain couples TRBV11-2 to TRBJ1-2; a weak D match, TRBD1 (5 bases). CDR3 length: 13 residues. CDR1 and CDR2 (germline): SGHAT, FQNNGV. V was shortened by 4 bases and J by 3 bases, with 9 bases between the two germline ends. The chain's CDR3 is CASSSPTDYGYTF. CDR3 in DNA: TGTGCCAGCAGCTCCCCGACAGACTATGGCTACACCTTC. Complete variable domain (other parts from reference TRBV11-2 and TRBJ1-2): EAGVAQSPRYKIIEKRQSVAFWCNPISGHATLYWYQQILGQGPKLLIQFQNNGVVDDSQLPKDRFSAERLKGVDSTLKIQPAKLEDSAVYLCASSSPTDYGYTFGSGTRLTVV.

This clonotype has just a few counts. The chain has TRBV20-1 and TRBJ2-3; tentative D call: TRBD1 (6 bases). CDR3 length equals 11 residues. V dropped 6 bases and J dropped 6 bases, with 10 bases sitting between them. Germline V gene lookup returns CDR1 DFQATT and CDR2 SNEGSKA (reference sequence). CDR3 sequence (DNA): TGCAGTGCCCAAACAGGGGATACGCAGTATTTT. Protein sequence: CSAQTGDTQYF.

V usage is TRBV3-1 and J usage is TRBJ2-2; D gene ambiguous. The germline V and J ends were trimmed by 0 bases and 5 bases, with 10 bases remaining between them. The CDR3 is made up of 15 amino acids. CDR1 LGHDT and CDR2 YNNKEL come from the germline V gene (reference sequence). CDR3 sequence reads: CASSQDVTSTGELFF. The DNA for the CDR3 is TGTGCCAGCAGCCAAGATGTGACCTCGACCGGGGAGCTGTTTTTT.

The chain carries TRBV5-1 and TRBJ1-2; 7 nucleotides align to TRBD1. Per the germline V gene, CDR1 is SGHRS and CDR2 is YFSETQ. Trimming cost V 1 base and J 5 bases; bases outside gene matches: 8. This CDR3 spans 15 amino acids. The chain's CDR3 is CASSLQGGAAYGYTF. In nucleotides, the CDR3 is TGCGCCAGCAGCTTGCAGGGGGGCGCGGCTTATGGCTACACCTTC.